The 7 T cell receptor beta chains presented below share a single source sample, sequenced in a study of blood T cells in healthy people across ages. A J-beta primer mix and a sample-barcoded 5' primer were used in a second PCR of about 7 to 12 cycles. A single record per CDR3 protein comes from TCRdb applying MiXCR to the 5' RACE reads. The sample records around 1,000,000 distinct CDR3 sequences, under 30% being singletons. This same sample was also part of a study on T cells of mothers and their children.

The sequenced sample was blood. These receptor sequences come from a girl aged 2 to 9 in good health.

Only a few counts were recorded for this clonotype. The gene calls are TRBV19 and TRBJ2-7, with D uncertain. Germline CDR1 is LNHDA and CDR2 is SQIVND (reference sequence). Between the trimmed V and J ends, which lost 5 bases and 4 bases, there was a span of 12 bases. The CDR3 has 13 amino acids. Here the CDR3 reads CASSSSKPYEQYF. The CDR3 coding sequence is TGTGCCAGTAGTTCCTCCAAACCTTACGAGCAGTACTTC.

V and J are TRBV3-1 and TRBJ2-2; possible D gene TRBD2, 7 bases. The CDR3 spans 15 residues. Germline assignment: CDR1 LGHDT and CDR2 YNNKEL (reference sequence). Deletions cut 4 bases from V and 5 bases from J, with 14 bases between. CDR3 coding DNA: TGTGCCAGCAGCCTCCGCGGGGGCGGTACCGGGGAGCTGTTTTTT. Encoded protein: CASSLRGGGTGELFF.

The chain joins TRBV11-2 to TRBJ2-3; 7 bases are shared with TRBD1. Germline trimming cut 7 bases from V and 3 bases from J; bases unmatched to any gene: 16. Germline V gene sequence: CDR1 SGHAT, CDR2 FQNNGV. The length of the CDR3 is 17 residues. CDR3 protein: CASTGPRQGTGTDTQYF. The DNA of the CDR3 is TGTGCCAGCACGGGTCCGAGACAGGGCACGGGAACAGATACGCAGTATTTT. Combining the CDR3 with reference TRBV11-2 and TRBJ2-3 gives the whole variable domain EAGVAQSPRYKIIEKRQSVAFWCNPISGHATLYWYQQILGQGPKLLIQFQNNGVVDDSQLPKDRFSAERLKGVDSTLKIQPAKLEDSAVYLCASTGPRQGTGTDTQYFGPGTRLTVL.

The gene calls are TRBV10-3 and TRBJ2-5; TRBD2 might be the D (6 bases). The end of the DNA aligns better with TRBJ2-1, so the J call may be wrong. This CDR3 comprises 16 residues. Germline values: CDR1 ENHRY, CDR2 SYGVKD. The CDR3 is CAISEPDRTIDNEQFF. The CDR3 DNA follows: TGTGCCATCAGTGAGCCCGACCGGACTATAGACAATGAGCAGTTCTTC.

The chain couples TRBV10-3 to TRBJ1-2, with D uncertain. Germline V lookup: CDR1 ENHRY, CDR2 SYGVKD. The CDR3 sequence is 15 residues long. Trimming stripped 3 bases from V and 0 bases from J, with 11 bases between. CDR3 region: CAISDHEDPNYGYTF. CDR3 DNA sequence: TGTGCCATCAGTGATCACGAGGACCCTAACTATGGCTACACCTTC.

DNA for the CDR3: TGTGCCAGCAGCTCGCTGGACAGGGATGCAGATACGCAGTATTTT. Translated, it gives CASSSLDRDADTQYF. V and J are TRBV5-6 and TRBJ2-3; TRBD1 aligns across 8 bases. Germline CDR1 is SGHDT and CDR2 is YYEEEE. Trimming took 3 bases from V and 4 from J; bases not matched to a gene: 7. This CDR3 contains 15 residues.

The V call is TRBV5-1, the J call TRBJ2-1; 7 positions agree with TRBD2. Germline lookup yields CDR1 SGHRS and CDR2 YFSETQ. With V trimmed by 3 bases and J by 3 bases, 9 bases remained unmatched. The CDR3 has 16 residues. The CDR3 bases are TGCGCCAGCAGCTACCTATCCTCGGGGGGCTACAATGAGCAGTTCTTC. Protein product: CASSYLSSGGYNEQFF.